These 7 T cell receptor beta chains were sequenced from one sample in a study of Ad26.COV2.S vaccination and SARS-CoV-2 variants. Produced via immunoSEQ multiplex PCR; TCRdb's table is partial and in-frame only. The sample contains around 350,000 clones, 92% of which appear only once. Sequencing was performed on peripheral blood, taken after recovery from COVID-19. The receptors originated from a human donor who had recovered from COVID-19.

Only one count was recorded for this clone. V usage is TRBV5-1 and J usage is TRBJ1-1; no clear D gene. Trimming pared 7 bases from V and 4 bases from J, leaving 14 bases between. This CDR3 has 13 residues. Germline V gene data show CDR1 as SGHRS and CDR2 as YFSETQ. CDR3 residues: CASLEGSGTEAFF. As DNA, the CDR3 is TGCGCCAGCCTTGAGGGATCGGGCACTGAAGCTTTCTTT.

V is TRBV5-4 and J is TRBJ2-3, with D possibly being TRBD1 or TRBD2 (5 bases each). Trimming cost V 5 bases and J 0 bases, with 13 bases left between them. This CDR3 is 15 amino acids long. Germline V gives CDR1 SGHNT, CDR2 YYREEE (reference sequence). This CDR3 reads CASRLGRSSTDTQYF. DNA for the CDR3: TGTGCCAGCAGACTGGGACGGAGCAGCACAGATACGCAGTATTTT.

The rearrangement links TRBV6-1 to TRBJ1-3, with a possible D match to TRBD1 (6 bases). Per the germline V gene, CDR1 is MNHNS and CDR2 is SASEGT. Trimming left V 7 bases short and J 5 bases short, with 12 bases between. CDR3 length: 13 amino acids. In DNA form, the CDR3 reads TGTGCCAGCAAAAGGACAGAACGAAACACCATATATTTT. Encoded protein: CASKRTERNTIYF.

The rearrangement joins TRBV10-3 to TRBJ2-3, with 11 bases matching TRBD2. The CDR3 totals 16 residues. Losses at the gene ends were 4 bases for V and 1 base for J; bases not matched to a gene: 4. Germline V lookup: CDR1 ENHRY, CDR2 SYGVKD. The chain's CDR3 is CAISATSGGRTDTQYF. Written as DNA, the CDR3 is TGTGCCATCAGTGCTACTAGCGGGGGTCGCACAGATACGCAGTATTTT.

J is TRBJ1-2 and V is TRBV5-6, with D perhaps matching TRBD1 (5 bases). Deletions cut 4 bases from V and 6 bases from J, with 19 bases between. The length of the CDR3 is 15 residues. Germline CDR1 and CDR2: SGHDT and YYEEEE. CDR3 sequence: CASSPFKGALDGYTF. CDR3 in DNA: TGTGCCAGCAGCCCGTTTAAAGGGGCGCTTGATGGCTACACCTTC.

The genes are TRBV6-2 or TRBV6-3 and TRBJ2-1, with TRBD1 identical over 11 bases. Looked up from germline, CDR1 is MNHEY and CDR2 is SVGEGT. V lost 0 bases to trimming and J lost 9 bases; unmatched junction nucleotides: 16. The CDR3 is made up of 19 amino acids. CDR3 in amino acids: CASSYSKRDRGLEGFEQFF. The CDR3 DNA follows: TGTGCCAGCAGTTACTCGAAGCGGGACAGGGGGTTGGAGGGGTTTGAGCAGTTCTTC.

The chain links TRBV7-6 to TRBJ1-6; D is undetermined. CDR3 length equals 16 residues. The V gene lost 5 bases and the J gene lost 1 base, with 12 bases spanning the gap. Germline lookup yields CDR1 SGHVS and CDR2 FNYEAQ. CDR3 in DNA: TGTGCCAGCAGCGCGGACCGGTGGTCCTATAATTCACCCCTCCACTTT. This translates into CASSADRWSYNSPLHF. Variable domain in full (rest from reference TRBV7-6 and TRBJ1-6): GAGVSQSPRYKVTKRGQDVALRCDPISGHVSLYWYRQALGQGPEFLTYFNYEAQQDKSGLPNDRFSAERPEGSISTLTIQRTEQRDSAMYRCASSADRWSYNSPLHFGNGTRLTVT.